The sequence of this T cell receptor beta chain was determined in a study of blood T cell repertoires in COVID-19. Study background: The United States, Italy and Spain were the sources of the acute and convalescent COVID-19 samples. T cells, B-cell-depleted T cells, or PBMCs supplied cDNA or gDNA.

Unmatched junction bases numbered 19, after V lost 4 bases and J lost 5 bases. Germline V gene data show CDR1 as MNHNS and CDR2 as SASEGT. The CDR3 consists of 18 residues. Under the authors' procedure: Reference gene primer amplification gave estimated nucleated cell counts. Profiling relied on immunoSEQ multiplex PCR, and the TCRdb table lists in-frame clones only, not all of them. V and J calls and clone size come straight from that table; D and trimming were deduced from the DNA. Counted here are 200,000 or so clones, about nine tenths occurring once; the ten biggest clones make up around 1.9%. V is TRBV6-1 and J is TRBJ2-7, with 8 bases lining up with TRBD2. The sequencing sample was made of peripheral blood. This sequence originates from a man between 65 and 79 years old with active or convalescent COVID-19. The CDR3 nucleotides read TGTGCCAGCAGTGCCGTGGGGGGCGAAGCGGGAGAGTCACACGAGCAGTACTTC. It is translated as CASSAVGGEAGESHEQYF.